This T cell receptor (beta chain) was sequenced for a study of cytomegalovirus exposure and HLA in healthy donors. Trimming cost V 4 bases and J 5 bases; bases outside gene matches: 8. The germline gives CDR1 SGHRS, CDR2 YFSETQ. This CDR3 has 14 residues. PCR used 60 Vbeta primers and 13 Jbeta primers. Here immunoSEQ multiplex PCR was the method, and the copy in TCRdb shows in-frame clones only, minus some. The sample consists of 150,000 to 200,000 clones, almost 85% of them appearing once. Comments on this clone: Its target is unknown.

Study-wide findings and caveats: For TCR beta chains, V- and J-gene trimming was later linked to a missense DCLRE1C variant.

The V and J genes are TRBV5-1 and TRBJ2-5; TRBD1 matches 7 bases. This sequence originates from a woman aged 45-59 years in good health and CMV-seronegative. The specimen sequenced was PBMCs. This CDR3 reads CASSLDRVGETQYF. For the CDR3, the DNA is TGCGCCAGCAGCCTAGACAGGGTGGGGGAGACCCAGTACTTC.